The 15 T cell receptor beta chains listed next were all sequenced from one sample in a study of T-cell reconstitution after alpha-beta-depleted transplantation in children. The TCRbeta library was prepared with unique molecular identifiers. TCRdb redid the calling of the PCR reads with MiXCR, one entry per CDR3 protein. The sample yields 90,000 to 120,000 distinct CDR3 sequences, about 6% seen once. Sequenced here: PBMCs, mostly from graft donor cells, sampled 360 days after TCRalphabeta/CD19-depleted stem cell transplant. Receptor source: a male patient under 10 years old who had a stem cell transplant for acute lymphoblastic leukemia, so the T cells may come from the graft donor.

This chain links TRBV6-1 with TRBJ2-7; tentatively, D is TRBD2 (6 bases). The CDR3 sequence is 15 residues long. Germline V gene sequence: CDR1 MNHNS, CDR2 SASEGT. Trimming left V 1 base short and J 3 bases short, with 13 bases between. The CDR3 DNA reads as TGTGCCAGCAGTGAAGGGGACTTTACCATCTACGAGCAGTACTTC. This encodes CASSEGDFTIYEQYF.

The chain joins TRBV9 to TRBJ1-1; 7 bases map to TRBD1. The CDR3 sequence is 15 residues long. Trimming took 0 bases from V and 1 from J; bases not matched to a gene: 3. CDR1 is SGDLS and CDR2 is YYNGEE in the germline V gene. The CDR3 DNA reads TGTGCCAGCAGCGTAGATCAGGGGGGGAACACTGAAGCTTTCTTT. It is translated as CASSVDQGGNTEAFF. The variable domain in full, with the rest retrieved from reference TRBV9 and TRBJ1-1, is DSGVTQTPKHLITATGQRVTLRCSPRSGDLSVYWYQQSLDQGLQFLIQYYNGEERAKGNILERFSAQQFPDLHSELNLSSLELGDSALYFCASSVDQGGNTEAFFGQGTRLTVV.

This clonotype was observed many times. The chain recombines TRBV27 with TRBJ2-7; a possible D gene is TRBD1 (6 bases). Germline CDR1 reads MNHEY; CDR2 reads SMNVEV (reference sequence). Trimming removed 3 bases at V and 3 bases at J, with 12 bases between. The CDR3 is made up of 14 amino acids. The CDR3 here is CASSLGAGHYEQYF. In nucleotides, the CDR3 is TGTGCCAGCAGTTTGGGGGCAGGTCACTACGAGCAGTACTTC.

This sequence joins TRBV27 and TRBJ1-5, with TRBD1 matching 9 bases. The CDR3 spans 15 residues. Germline CDR1 is MNHEY and CDR2 is SMNVEV (reference sequence). Trimming at V came to 5 bases and at J to 4 bases, leaving 6 bases not matched to a gene. This chain's CDR3 is CASSPGQGINQPQHF. The CDR3 nucleotides read TGTGCCAGCAGTCCTGGACAGGGGATAAATCAGCCCCAGCATTTT.

This clonotype has at least ten counts. The V gene is TRBV27, the J gene TRBJ2-4; D ambiguous. The CDR3 contains 16 residues. Germline V gene data show CDR1 as MNHEY and CDR2 as SMNVEV (reference sequence). The germline V and J ends were trimmed by 0 bases and 6 bases, with 15 bases remaining between them. The CDR3 DNA reads TGTGCCAGCAGTTTATCGATGAAGAGGAGTGGAAACATTCAGTACTTC. Translating gives CASSLSMKRSGNIQYF.

This clonotype occurred many times. This chain uses TRBV5-1 with TRBJ2-7; D could derive from TRBD1 or TRBD2 (6 bases each). The CDR3 has 15 amino acids. Germline V CDR1 and CDR2: SGHRS, YFSETQ. V gave up 3 bases and J gave up 0 bases, with 13 bases separating them. As DNA, the CDR3 is TGCGCCAGCAGCTGGGAGGACAGAAGCTCCTACGAGCAGTACTTC. Its translation: CASSWEDRSSYEQYF. The full variable domain, its missing parts supplied by reference TRBV5-1 and TRBJ2-7, is KAGVTQTPRYLIKTRGQQVTLSCSPISGHRSVSWYQQTPGQGLQFLFEYFSETQRNKGNFPGRFSGRQFSNSRSEMNVSTLELGDSALYLCASSWEDRSSYEQYFGPGTRLTVT.

The chain has TRBV30 and TRBJ2-2, with D possibly being TRBD2 (6 bases). The CDR3 has 14 residues. From germline, CDR1 is GTSNPN and CDR2 SVGIG (reference sequence). CDR3 in amino acids: CGQLPWGVTGELFF. In nucleotides, the CDR3 is TGTGGACAGCTCCCCTGGGGGGTTACCGGGGAGCTGTTTTTT.

This clonotype was detected ten times or more. DNA for the CDR3: TGTGCCATCAGTTTTGGGGCCGGGGAGCTGTTTTTT. Translating it yields CAISFGAGELFF. The chain recombines TRBV10-3 with TRBJ2-2, with no clear D. The CDR3 totals 12 residues. V dropped 5 bases and J dropped 6 bases, with 7 bases sitting between them. Germline V gene lookup returns CDR1 ENHRY and CDR2 SYGVKD.

Many counts were recorded for this clonotype. The chain joins TRBV9 to TRBJ2-3; D ambiguous. This CDR3 contains 15 residues. Per the germline V gene, CDR1 is SGDLS and CDR2 is YYNGEE. V gave up 0 bases and J gave up 2 bases, with 10 bases separating them. The CDR3, as DNA: TGTGCCAGCAGCGTAGAGGCAGTCCTCACAGATACGCAGTATTTT. Protein product: CASSVEAVLTDTQYF.

There are many counts of this clonotype. This chain joins TRBV4-3 and TRBJ2-7; no clear D. Between the trimmed V and J ends, which lost 0 bases and 4 bases, there was a span of 10 bases. CDR3 length equals 14 residues. Per germline, CDR1 LGHNA and CDR2 YSLEER. Here the CDR3 reads CASSQDGASYEQYF. The CDR3 region has the DNA TGCGCCAGCAGCCAAGATGGAGCGAGTTACGAGCAGTACTTC.

The sample holds a few counts of this clonotype. This chain connects TRBV15 to TRBJ1-1; D is undetermined. The CDR3 extends over 13 amino acids. The V gene lost 1 base and the J gene lost 4 bases, with 7 bases spanning the gap. Per germline, CDR1 LNHNV and CDR2 YYDKDF (reference sequence). CDR3 region: CATSRVSGTEAFF. The DNA of the CDR3 is TGTGCCACCAGCAGAGTCAGTGGCACTGAAGCTTTCTTT.

There are many counts of this clonotype. The CDR3 loop is CASSVGPRQVPYEQYF. The CDR3 nucleotides are TGTGCCAGCAGCGTAGGACCGAGACAGGTCCCCTACGAGCAGTACTTC. The V and J genes are TRBV9 and TRBJ2-7, with D possibly being TRBD1 (6 bases). Between the trimmed V and J ends, which lost 0 bases and 2 bases, there was a span of 15 bases. This CDR3 contains 16 residues. Per the germline V gene, CDR1 is SGDLS and CDR2 is YYNGEE.

This clonotype was counted at least ten times. V and J are TRBV24-1 and TRBJ2-3; D gene uncertain. The CDR3 is made up of 12 amino acids. V was cut by 8 bases and J by 0 bases, with 5 bases left in between. The germline gives CDR1 KGHDR, CDR2 SFDVKD. CDR3 in amino acids: CATTGSTDTQYF. The CDR3 DNA sequence: TGTGCCACCACTGGGAGCACAGATACGCAGTATTTT.

The chain uses TRBV2 and TRBJ1-5, with D unclear. Germline V gene data show CDR1 as SNHLY and CDR2 as FYNNEI. This CDR3 is 14 amino acids long. V shed 8 bases and J shed 0 bases, with 11 bases lying between them. The CDR3, as DNA: TGTGCCAGCGGCGGGAGGGCTAGCAATCAGCCCCAGCATTTT. Encoded protein: CASGGRASNQPQHF. Drawing the rest from reference TRBV2 and TRBJ1-5, the complete variable domain is EPEVTQTPSHQVTQMGQEVILRCVPISNHLYFYWYRQILGQKVEFLVSFYNNEISEKSEIFDDQFSVERPDGSNFTLKIRSTKLEDSAMYFCASGGRASNQPQHFGDGTRLSIL.

This clonotype has a count of ten or more. J is TRBJ2-5 and V is TRBV7-6, with D possibly matching TRBD1 (6 bases). Trimming took 4 bases from V and 4 from J, leaving 13 bases between them. Per germline, CDR1 SGHVS and CDR2 FNYEAQ. CDR3 size: 14 residues. The CDR3 spells CASSSRRTVETQYF. DNA of the CDR3: TGTGCCAGCAGCTCTCGGAGGACAGTAGAGACCCAGTACTTC.